The next 2 T cell receptor beta chains were all read from a single sample in a study of regulatory T cells in long-lasting Graves disease. Noted time point: persistent/refractory GD, antithyroid drugs over 5 years with positive TRAb. From RNA extracted from PBMCs, the TCR library was made. CDR3 regions were amplified by Arm-PCR using iRepertoire HTBI primers to build TCR beta libraries. A single record per CDR3 protein comes from TCRdb applying MiXCR to the multiplex PCR reads. The sample yields about 460,000 distinct CDR3 sequences, about 20% seen once. This sample comprised peripheral blood mononuclear cells (PBMCs), obtained when the disease was refractory, from a patient treated with antithyroid drugs. These receptors came from a female donor with Graves disease.

V is TRBV5-1 and J is TRBJ2-3, with D possibly TRBD2 on 6 matching bases. In germline, CDR1 is SGHRS, CDR2 YFSETQ. Trimming left V 2 bases short and J 6 bases short, with 13 bases between. The CDR3 consists of 14 residues. The CDR3 DNA follows: TGCGCCAGCAGCTTAACGGGAGAGATGGATACGCAGTATTTT. Its protein is CASSLTGEMDTQYF.

This clonotype was observed a few times. The chain uses TRBV20-1 and TRBJ2-7, with TRBD1 matching over 7 bases. V dropped 4 bases and J dropped 2; count of bases not matched to a gene: 8. Germline assignment: CDR1 DFQATT and CDR2 SNEGSKA (reference sequence). The CDR3 extends over 14 amino acids. The CDR3 bases are TGCAGTGCTACCTTTCAGACAGGGCCCTACGAGCAGTACTTC. Protein product: CSATFQTGPYEQYF.